A single sample is the source of the 3 T cell receptor beta chains below, sequenced in a study of Graves' ophthalmopathy and Graves' hyperthyroidism. RNA transcripts provided the template for amplifying TCR beta CDR3 regions. The first-round RT-PCR employed HTBI primers together with the Qiagen OneStep RT-PCR kit. A multiplex PCR was then performed as the second round. One entry per CDR3 protein, called by TCRdb with MiXCR from the multiplex PCR reads. This repertoire shows approximately 700,000 distinct CDR3 sequences, just over 40% found once; its top ten account for 3% to 4%. The sequenced material came from peripheral blood. The receptor set was obtained from an adult man with Graves' ophthalmopathy.

This clonotype came up many times. The rearrangement joins TRBV6-5 to TRBJ1-1; no clear D. CDR1 and CDR2 from the germline V gene are MNHEY and SVGAGI. This CDR3 has 14 residues. The V gene lost 5 bases and the J gene lost 3 bases, with 13 bases spanning the gap. The CDR3 nucleotides read TGTGCCAGCAGTCGCGAGTCATTGGACACTGAAGCTTTCTTT. This translates into CASSRESLDTEAFF.

This clonotype has a single count. A much more abundant neighbour one base away suggests this may be a read error. The J gene is TRBJ1-1, the V gene TRBV19, with TRBD1 as a possible D gene (5 bases). The germline gives CDR1 LNHDA, CDR2 SQIVND (reference sequence). CDR3 size: 13 residues. The CDR3 DNA reads as TGTGCCAGTAGCTGGACACAGAACGCTGAAGCTTTCTTT. Protein: CASSWTQNAEAFF.

The chain joins TRBV7-9 to TRBJ2-7, with 7 bases identical to TRBD1. The J segment lost 0 bases and the V segment lost 6 bases, leaving 17 bases of the junction unmatched. There are 18 residues in the CDR3. Germline V gene data show CDR1 as SEHNR and CDR2 as FQNEAQ (reference sequence). CDR3 amino acids: CASSYGAGGNPSSYEQYF. For the CDR3, the DNA is TGTGCCAGCAGTTACGGCGCAGGGGGTAACCCTAGCTCCTACGAGCAGTACTTC.